This TCR beta chain was recovered during a study of blood T cell repertoires in COVID-19. The V end lost 5 bases, the J end lost 4 bases, and 11 bases lay between the germline ends. The CDR3 spans 13 residues. In germline, CDR1 is LGHDT, CDR2 YNNKEL (reference sequence). Original processing notes: Amplification of reference gene primers provided the estimated nucleated cell counts. TCRdb's copy holds only in-frame clones and misses some; the assay was immunoSEQ multiplex PCR. The V and J calls and clone size come from that table; D and trimming were worked out from the DNA. This sample has 50,000 to 70,000 clones, with approximately 91% found just once.

The genes are TRBV3-1 (or the pseudogene TRBV3-2) and TRBJ1-1; D possibly corresponds to TRBD1 (5 bases). Sequencing was performed on peripheral blood. This receptor was obtained from an older woman with active COVID-19. The CDR3 sequence is CASSSIGGTEAFF. As DNA, the CDR3 is TGTGCCAGCAGCTCCATCGGGGGCACTGAAGCTTTCTTT.